The rows below give T cell receptor beta chains drawn from one sample of a study of T cells after yellow fever vaccination. TCRdb re-called the 5' RACE reads with MiXCR, one entry per CDR3 protein. The sample gives under 500,000 distinct CDR3 sequences, about 17% of which show up once; 15% to 20% is in the top ten. Material: PBMCs, obtained before the yellow fever booster vaccination. These receptors originate from a man younger than 30 who received the YFV17D yellow fever vaccine. CDR3s include the opening cysteine and the closing phenylalanine or tryptophan.

J gene	V gene	CDR3 protein
TRBJ2-3	TRBV20-1	CSATGTGGTDTQYF
TRBJ2-1	TRBV7-2	CASSSGDRREQFF
TRBJ2-3	TRBV6-2/TRBV6-3	CASSSGTITDTQYF
TRBJ1-1	TRBV19	CASSSYRGMGLNTEAFF
TRBJ2-6	TRBV2	CASRGAVSGANVLTF
TRBJ2-4	TRBV18	CASSRDRVTKNIQYF
TRBJ2-1	TRBV4-3	CASSQPSGGLNEQFF
TRBJ1-2	TRBV7-2	CASSWKAGDGYTF
TRBJ2-3	TRBV5-1	CASSLETSTDTQYF
TRBJ1-5	TRBV10-3	CAISELSGSNQPQHF
TRBJ2-5	TRBV11-2	CASSFLTGGPEETQYF
TRBJ1-2	TRBV20-1	CSAPGQGLWDGYTF
TRBJ2-3	TRBV7-2	CASGQRGVDTQYF
TRBJ1-5	TRBV15	CATGGGANQPQHF
TRBJ1-2	TRBV12-3/TRBV12-4	CASSFSSNYGYTF
TRBJ2-1	TRBV4-3	CASSQEERGDNEQFF
TRBJ2-2	TRBV29-1	CSVDWGRNTGELFF
TRBJ2-5	TRBV20-1	CRATGGLETQYF
TRBJ2-1	TRBV4-3	CASSHGTQGYNEQFF
TRBJ1-2	TRBV7-8	CASSSDRTGFYGYTF
TRBJ1-2	TRBV15	CATSRDNPGERGYTF
TRBJ2-1	TRBV6-2/TRBV6-3	CASSGGLEQFF
TRBJ1-2	TRBV20-1	CSARQEDNGYTF
TRBJ1-1	TRBV7-9	CASSPYSTTNTEAFF
TRBJ2-3	TRBV12-3/TRBV12-4	CASSLTGFDYDTQYF
TRBJ2-3	TRBV9	CASSIQGYGTDTQYF
TRBJ2-5	TRBV13	CASSPLTSGLDPPETQYF
TRBJ1-4	TRBV4-1	CASSQATDLNEKLFF
TRBJ2-3	TRBV7-9	CASSLAREGLAQYF
TRBJ2-2	TRBV6-2/TRBV6-3	CASIRGLAGTQNTGELFF
TRBJ1-1	TRBV4-1	CASSREPGLSEAFF
TRBJ1-5	TRBV20-1	CSARAGAPNQPQHF
TRBJ1-4	TRBV12-3/TRBV12-4	CASSSTDRGREKLFF
TRBJ1-3	TRBV7-6	CASSLAGGAGNTIYF
TRBJ2-3	TRBV3-1	CASSHGEGADTQYF
TRBJ2-1	TRBV9	CASAGGGGLGNEQFF
TRBJ1-3	TRBV10-3	CAIRGGSVTIYF
TRBJ2-7	TRBV7-2	CASSFDYEQYF
TRBJ1-6	TRBV7-8	CASSLEFRSNSPLHF
TRBJ1-1	TRBV7-9	CASTLSVAEAFF
TRBJ2-1	TRBV10-3	CAISESAGGSWTGNEQFF
TRBJ2-7	TRBV12-3/TRBV12-4	CASSWRDRTYEQYF
TRBJ2-1	TRBV20-1	CSVLASFSYNEQFF
TRBJ1-1	TRBV7-6	CASSKGQTANTEAFF
TRBJ2-7	TRBV29-1	CSVRGGDRGYEQYF
TRBJ2-6	TRBV4-1	CASSSFGRATSGANVLTF